A single sample is the source of the 2 T cell receptor beta chains below, sequenced in a study of post-analysis software for immune sequencing data. The TCR beta cDNA libraries carried unique molecular identifiers. Using its own MiXCR run on the PCR reads, TCRdb lists one record per CDR3 protein. This table has about 160,000 distinct CDR3 sequences, around 36% appearing once. The material sequenced was blood, taken after autologous hematopoietic stem cell transplantation. These receptors all stem from a girl under 18 with multiple sclerosis.

The rearrangement joins TRBV7-2 to TRBJ1-2; perhaps TRBD1 as D (6 bases). The CDR3 has 14 amino acids. The germline V gene has CDR1 SGHTA and CDR2 FQGNSA. Trimming pared 1 base from V and 4 bases from J, leaving 10 bases between. CDR3 sequence (DNA): TGTGCCAGCAGCTTAGAAACAGGGATCTATGGCTACACCTTC. This codes for CASSLETGIYGYTF.

The chain is built from TRBV2 and TRBJ2-5; 7 bases align to TRBD2. V dropped 7 bases and J dropped 1; count of bases not matched to a gene: 6. Germline CDR1 and CDR2: SNHLY and FYNNEI. This CDR3 contains 14 residues. The CDR3 loop reads CASTRGRAQETQYF. CDR3 DNA sequence: TGTGCCAGCACCCGGGGGAGGGCCCAAGAGACCCAGTACTTC.